This T cell receptor beta chain was sequenced for a study of T cell repertoires in cytomegalovirus infection. Study details: HLA-C-restricted CMV epitopes, recently identified, and well-studied HLA-B-restricted ones were used by the study. CMV infection together with matching HLA type was indicated by public TCR beta signatures. Whole-study results and caveats: Using cumulative public TCR beta family frequency, the authors identified those who carried CMV together with the relevant HLA. There were HLA-C-restricted CMV-specific TCR beta clonotypes dominating the ex vivo response.

The CDR3 spans 15 residues. The ends lost 0 bases at V and 4 bases at J; junction bases unmatched: 4. Germline assignment: CDR1 SGHAT and CDR2 FQNNGV. In its sample, this clonotype was seen a few times. Its target is unknown. TCRdb re-called the reads with MiXCR, one entry per CDR3 protein. The sample comprises about 920,000 distinct CDR3 sequences, around 32% of which are singletons, and 11% to 15% rests with the top ten. Sample: cultured CD8+ T cells from PBMCs, taken from culture after CMV antigen stimulation. The rearrangement links TRBV11-2 to TRBJ1-2, with TRBD1 matching over 8 bases. The TCR originated in a human donor in good health (CMV status not recorded). Some clones in this sample may be carry-over from other donors' samples. The CDR3 sequence: CASSLDRGQGYGYTF. The CDR3 coding sequence is TGTGCCAGCAGCTTAGACAGGGGGCAGGGCTATGGCTACACCTTC.